The rows below give T cell receptor beta chains drawn from one sample of a study of beta chain features in type 1 diabetes. Generated by immunoSEQ multiplex PCR, the TCRdb table keeps only in-frame clones and is missing some. The repertoire holds 200,000 to 250,000 clones, over 7.5% seen once, with about 0.03% in the top ten. The material sequenced was naive CD4+ T cells from blood. Receptors were obtained from a woman between 18 and 30 years old in good health. CDR3s include the opening cysteine and the closing phenylalanine or tryptophan. The D gene is left open where the match is weak. Size is omitted from some rows. Given values are once, few, many or a class for expanded clones.

v_gene	j_gene	abundance	d_gene	CDR3aa	CDR3nt
TRBV4-1	TRBJ2-7	few	TRBD1	CASSRQGAQAYEQYF	TGCGCCAGCAGCCGACAGGGGGCGCAGGCCTACGAGCAGTACTTC
TRBV10-3	TRBJ1-2	few	NA	CAISGNRNYGYTF	TGTGCCATCAGTGGGAACAGAAACTATGGCTACACCTTC
TRBV2	TRBJ1-1	few	NA	CASRDRIRTGTEAFF	TGTGCCAGCAGGGATAGAATTAGGACTGGCACTGAAGCTTTCTTT
TRBV15	TRBJ1-1	few	TRBD1	CATSRPQGENTEAFF	TGTGCCACCAGCAGACCCCAGGGGGAGAACACTGAAGCTTTCTTT
TRBV29-1	TRBJ1-1	NA	TRBD1	CSVAPTGGGTEAFF	TGCAGCGTGGCCCCGACAGGGGGTGGAACTGAAGCTTTCTTT
TRBV5-4	TRBJ2-3	few	TRBD2	CASSPGRGGSFSTDTQYF	TGTGCCAGCAGCCCCGGGAGGGGCGGGAGCTTTAGCACAGATACGCAGTATTTT
TRBV6-5	TRBJ1-1	few	TRBD1	CASSSDRGRSTEAFF	TGTGCCAGCAGTTCGGACAGGGGGCGTAGCACTGAAGCTTTCTTT
TRBV25-1	TRBJ1-2	few	TRBD1	CASSEWGSLGQGHYGYTF	TGTGCCAGCAGTGAATGGGGTAGTTTGGGACAGGGGCACTATGGCTACACCTTC
TRBV7-9	TRBJ2-1	NA	TRBD2	CASSLLLAGGHEQFF	TGTGCCAGCAGCCTCCTCCTAGCGGGAGGCCATGAGCAGTTCTTC
TRBV25-1	TRBJ1-1	few	TRBD1	CASSDRDRGKNTEAFF	TGTGCCAGCAGTGACCGTGACAGGGGTAAGAACACTGAAGCTTTCTTT
TRBV5-1	TRBJ2-5	NA	NA	CASSRDSQETQYF	TGCGCCAGCAGCCGCGACAGTCAAGAGACCCAGTACTTC
TRBV28	TRBJ2-7	NA	TRBD2	CASVPPGLAGAPYF	TGTGCCAGTGTACCTCCGGGACTAGCCGGAGCCCCGTACTTC
TRBV10-3	TRBJ1-1	NA	NA	CAIKFVAVPNTEAFF	TGTGCCATCAAGTTTGTGGCGGTCCCGAACACTGAAGCTTTCTTT
TRBV29-1	TRBJ2-3	few	TRBD1	CSVPRLGQADTQYF	TGCAGCGTTCCTCGCCTAGGACAGGCAGATACGCAGTATTTT
TRBV5-1	TRBJ1-1	NA	NA	CASSLFAGDTEAFF	TGCGCCAGCAGCTTGTTCGCAGGGGACACTGAAGCTTTCTTT
TRBV5-4	TRBJ2-7	few	NA	CASSLVGGTQSYEQYF	TGTGCCAGCAGCTTGGTGGGCGGGACTCAATCCTACGAGCAGTACTTC
TRBV6-6	TRBJ1-2	NA	NA	CASSQFDRSYGYTF	TGTGCCAGCAGTCAATTCGACAGGAGTTATGGCTACACCTTC
TRBV7-2	TRBJ2-5	NA	NA	CASSSTRIKETQYF	TGTGCCAGCAGCTCAACTAGGATAAAAGAGACCCAGTACTTC
TRBV6-5	TRBJ1-5	NA	TRBD1	CASRGTGANQPQHF	TGTGCCAGCAGGGGGACAGGGGCCAATCAGCCCCAGCATTTT
TRBV5-1	TRBJ1-1	NA	NA	CASSLGGRRGNTEAFF	TGCGCCAGCAGCTTGGGGGGCAGGCGGGGGAACACTGAAGCTTTCTTT
TRBV19	TRBJ2-2	NA	TRBD1	CASSADRGGELFF	TGTGCCAGTAGTGCGGACAGGGGCGGGGAGCTGTTTTTT
TRBV6-6	TRBJ2-1	few	NA	CASSPGVNEQFF	TGTGCCAGCAGTCCCGGGGTAAATGAGCAGTTCTTC
TRBV18	TRBJ2-3	few	NA	CASSPRTDSTDTQYF	TGTGCCAGCTCACCACGGACAGATAGCACAGATACGCAGTATTTT